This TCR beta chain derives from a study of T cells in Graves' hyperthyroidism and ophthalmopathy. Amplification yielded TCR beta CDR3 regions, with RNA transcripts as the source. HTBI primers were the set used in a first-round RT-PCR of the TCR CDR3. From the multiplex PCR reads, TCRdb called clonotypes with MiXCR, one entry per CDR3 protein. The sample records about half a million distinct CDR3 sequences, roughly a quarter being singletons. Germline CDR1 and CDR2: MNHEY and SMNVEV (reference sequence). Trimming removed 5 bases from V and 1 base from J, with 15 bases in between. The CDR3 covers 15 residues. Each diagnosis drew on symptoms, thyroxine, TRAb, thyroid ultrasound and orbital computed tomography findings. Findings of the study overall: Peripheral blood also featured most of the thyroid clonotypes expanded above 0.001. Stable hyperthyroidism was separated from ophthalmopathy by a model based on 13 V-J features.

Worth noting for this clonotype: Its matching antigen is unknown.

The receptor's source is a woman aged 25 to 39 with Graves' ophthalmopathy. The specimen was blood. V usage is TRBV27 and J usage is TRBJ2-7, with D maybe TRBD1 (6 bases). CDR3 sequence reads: CASSLGTTVSYEQYF. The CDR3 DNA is TGTGCCAGCAGTCTTGGGACAACGGTTTCCTACGAGCAGTACTTC.